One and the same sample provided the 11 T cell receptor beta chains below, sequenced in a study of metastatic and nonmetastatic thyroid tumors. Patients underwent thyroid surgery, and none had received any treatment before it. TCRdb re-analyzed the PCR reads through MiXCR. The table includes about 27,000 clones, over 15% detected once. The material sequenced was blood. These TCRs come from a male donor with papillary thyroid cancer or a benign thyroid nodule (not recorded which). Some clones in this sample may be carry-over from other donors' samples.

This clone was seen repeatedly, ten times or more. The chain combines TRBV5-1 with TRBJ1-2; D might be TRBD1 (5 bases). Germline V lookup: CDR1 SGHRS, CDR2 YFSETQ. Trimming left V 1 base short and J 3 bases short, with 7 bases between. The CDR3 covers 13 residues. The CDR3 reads CASSLTGDYGYTF. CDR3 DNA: TGCGCCAGCAGCTTGACAGGTGACTATGGCTACACCTTC.

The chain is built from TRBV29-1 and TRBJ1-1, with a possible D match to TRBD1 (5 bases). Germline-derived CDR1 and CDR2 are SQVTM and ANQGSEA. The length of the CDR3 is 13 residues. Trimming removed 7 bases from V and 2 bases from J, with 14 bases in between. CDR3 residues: CSALTVENTEAFF. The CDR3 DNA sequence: TGCAGCGCCCTGACAGTGGAAAACACTGAAGCTTTCTTT.

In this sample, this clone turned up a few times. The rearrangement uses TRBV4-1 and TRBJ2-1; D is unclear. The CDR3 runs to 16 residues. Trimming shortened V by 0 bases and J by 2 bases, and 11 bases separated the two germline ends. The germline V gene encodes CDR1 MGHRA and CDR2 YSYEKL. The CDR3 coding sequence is TGCGCCAGCAGCCAAGATCCTAGATCGGCCTACAATGAGCAGTTCTTC. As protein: CASSQDPRSAYNEQFF.

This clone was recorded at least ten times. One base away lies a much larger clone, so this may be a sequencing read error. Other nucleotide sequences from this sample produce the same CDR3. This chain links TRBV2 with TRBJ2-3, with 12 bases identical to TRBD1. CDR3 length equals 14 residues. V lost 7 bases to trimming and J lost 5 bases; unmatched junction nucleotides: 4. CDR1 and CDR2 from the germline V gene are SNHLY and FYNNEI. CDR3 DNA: TGTGCCAGCACGGGACAGGGGGCGGGAGATACGCAGTATTTT. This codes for CASTGQGAGDTQYF.

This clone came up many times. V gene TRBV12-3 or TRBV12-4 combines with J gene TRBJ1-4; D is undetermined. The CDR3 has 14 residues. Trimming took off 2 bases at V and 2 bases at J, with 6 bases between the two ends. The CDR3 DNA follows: TGTGCCAGCAGTTTATTCGGGACTAATGAAAAACTGTTTTTT. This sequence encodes CASSLFGTNEKLFF.

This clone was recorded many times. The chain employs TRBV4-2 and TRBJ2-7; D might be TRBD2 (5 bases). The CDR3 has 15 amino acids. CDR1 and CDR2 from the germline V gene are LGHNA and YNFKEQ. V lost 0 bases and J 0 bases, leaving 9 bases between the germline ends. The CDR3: CASSQEAESSYEQYF. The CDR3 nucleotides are TGTGCCAGCAGCCAAGAAGCGGAGAGCTCCTACGAGCAGTACTTC.

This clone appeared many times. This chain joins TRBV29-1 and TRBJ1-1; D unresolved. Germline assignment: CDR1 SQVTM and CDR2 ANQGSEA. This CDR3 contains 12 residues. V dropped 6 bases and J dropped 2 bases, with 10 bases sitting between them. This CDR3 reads CSVLLENTEAFF. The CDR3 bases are TGCAGCGTCCTCCTGGAAAACACTGAAGCTTTCTTT.

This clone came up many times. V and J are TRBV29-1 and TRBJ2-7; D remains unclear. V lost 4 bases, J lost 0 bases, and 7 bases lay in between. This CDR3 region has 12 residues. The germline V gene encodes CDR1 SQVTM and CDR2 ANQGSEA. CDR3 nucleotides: TGCAGCGTTGTAAGTAGCTCCTACGAGCAGTACTTC. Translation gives CSVVSSSYEQYF.

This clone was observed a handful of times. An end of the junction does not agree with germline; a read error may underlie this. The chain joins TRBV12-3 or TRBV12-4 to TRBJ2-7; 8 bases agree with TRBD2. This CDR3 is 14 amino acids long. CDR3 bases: TGTGCCAGCATTTTATCCCGGGGGGGGGACGAGCAGTACTTC. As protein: CASILSRGGDEQYF.

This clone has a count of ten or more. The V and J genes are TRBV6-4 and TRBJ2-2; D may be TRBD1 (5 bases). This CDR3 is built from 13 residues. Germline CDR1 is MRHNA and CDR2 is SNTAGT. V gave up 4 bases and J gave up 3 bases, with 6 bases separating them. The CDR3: CASSATDTGELFF. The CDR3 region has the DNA TGTGCCAGCAGTGCGACAGACACCGGGGAGCTGTTTTTT.

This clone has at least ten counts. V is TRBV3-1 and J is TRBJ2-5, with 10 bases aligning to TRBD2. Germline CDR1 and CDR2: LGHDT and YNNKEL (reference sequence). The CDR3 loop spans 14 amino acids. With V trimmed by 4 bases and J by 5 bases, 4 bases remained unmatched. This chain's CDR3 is CASSLKAGGETQYF. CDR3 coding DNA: TGTGCCAGCAGCCTTAAAGCGGGAGGGGAGACCCAGTACTTC.